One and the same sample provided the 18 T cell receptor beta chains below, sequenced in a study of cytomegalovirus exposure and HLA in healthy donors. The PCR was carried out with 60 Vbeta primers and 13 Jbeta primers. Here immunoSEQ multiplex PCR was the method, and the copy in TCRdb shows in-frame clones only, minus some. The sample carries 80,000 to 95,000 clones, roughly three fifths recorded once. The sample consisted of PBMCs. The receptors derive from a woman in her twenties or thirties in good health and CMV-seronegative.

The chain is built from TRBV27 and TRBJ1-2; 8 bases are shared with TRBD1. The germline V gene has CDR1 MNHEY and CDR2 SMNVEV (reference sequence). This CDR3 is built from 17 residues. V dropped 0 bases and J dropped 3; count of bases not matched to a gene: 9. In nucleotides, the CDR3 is TGTGCCAGCAGTTTATCGACAGGGACAGGCGGATACTATGGCTACACCTTC. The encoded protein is CASSLSTGTGGYYGYTF.

CDR3 region: CSATGLAGADTQYF. The DNA for the CDR3 is TGCAGCGCCACCGGACTAGCGGGGGCAGATACGCAGTATTTT. The V and J genes are TRBV29-1 and TRBJ2-3, with TRBD2 matching 13 bases. Germline lookup yields CDR1 SQVTM and CDR2 ANQGSEA. The CDR3 totals 14 residues. V shed 7 bases and J 4 bases; nucleotides not matched to a gene: 5.

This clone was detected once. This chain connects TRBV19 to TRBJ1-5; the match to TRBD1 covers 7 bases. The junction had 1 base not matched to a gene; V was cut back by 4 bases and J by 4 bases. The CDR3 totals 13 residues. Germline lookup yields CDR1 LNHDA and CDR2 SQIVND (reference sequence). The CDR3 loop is CASSTQGNQPQHF. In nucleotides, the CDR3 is TGTGCCAGTAGTACACAGGGGAATCAGCCCCAGCATTTT.

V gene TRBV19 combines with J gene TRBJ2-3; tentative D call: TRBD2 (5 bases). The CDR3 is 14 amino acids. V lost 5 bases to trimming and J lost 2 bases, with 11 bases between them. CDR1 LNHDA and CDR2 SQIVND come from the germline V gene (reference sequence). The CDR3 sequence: CASSFREYTDTQYF. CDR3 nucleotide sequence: TGTGCCAGTAGTTTCCGGGAATACACAGATACGCAGTATTTT.

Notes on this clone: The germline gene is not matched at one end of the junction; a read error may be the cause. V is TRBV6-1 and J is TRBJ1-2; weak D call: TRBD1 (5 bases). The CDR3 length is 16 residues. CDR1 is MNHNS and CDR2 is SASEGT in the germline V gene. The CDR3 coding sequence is TGTGCCAGCAGTCAAGGGGCGGGGAGAGCTAACTATGGCTACACCTTT. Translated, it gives CASSQGAGRANYGYTF.

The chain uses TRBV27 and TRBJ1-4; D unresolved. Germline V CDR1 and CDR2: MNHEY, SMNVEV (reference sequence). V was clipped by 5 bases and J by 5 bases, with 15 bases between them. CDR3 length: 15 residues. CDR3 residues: CASSPLWGGNEKLFF. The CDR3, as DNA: TGTGCCAGCAGTCCCTTATGGGGAGGGAATGAAAAACTGTTTTTT.

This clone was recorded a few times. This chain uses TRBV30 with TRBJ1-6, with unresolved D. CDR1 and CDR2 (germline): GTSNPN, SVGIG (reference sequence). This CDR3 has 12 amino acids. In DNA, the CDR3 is TGTGCGTGCGCTCAGGCTAATTCACCCCTCCACTTT. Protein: CACAQANSPLHF.

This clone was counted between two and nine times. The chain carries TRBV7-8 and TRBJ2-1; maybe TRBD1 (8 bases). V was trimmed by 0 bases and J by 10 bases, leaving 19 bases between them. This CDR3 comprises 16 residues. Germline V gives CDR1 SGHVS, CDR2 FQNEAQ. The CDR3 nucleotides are TGTGCCAGCAGCTTAGCTTTTCAACAGGGGGGGCCCGAGCAGTTCTTC. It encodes CASSLAFQQGGPEQFF. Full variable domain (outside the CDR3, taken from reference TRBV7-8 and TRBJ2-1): GAGVSQSPRYKVAKRGQDVALRCDPISGHVSLFWYQQALGQGPEFLTYFQNEAQLDKSGLPSDRFFAERPEGSVSTLKIQRTQQEDSAVYLCASSLAFQQGGPEQFFGPGTRLTVL.

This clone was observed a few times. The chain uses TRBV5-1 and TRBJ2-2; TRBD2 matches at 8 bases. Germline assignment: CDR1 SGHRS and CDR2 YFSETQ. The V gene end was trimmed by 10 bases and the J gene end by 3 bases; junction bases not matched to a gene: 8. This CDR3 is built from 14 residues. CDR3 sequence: CAAGGAGDTGELFF. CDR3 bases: TGCGCCGCGGGAGGTGCGGGGGACACCGGGGAGCTGTTTTTT.

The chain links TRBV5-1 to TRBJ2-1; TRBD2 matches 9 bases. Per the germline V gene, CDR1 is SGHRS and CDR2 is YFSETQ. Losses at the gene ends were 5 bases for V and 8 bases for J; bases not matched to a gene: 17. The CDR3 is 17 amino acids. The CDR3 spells CASRRAGGRRFYHEQFF. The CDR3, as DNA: TGCGCCAGCAGGCGGGCGGGGGGGCGAAGGTTTTACCATGAGCAGTTCTTC.

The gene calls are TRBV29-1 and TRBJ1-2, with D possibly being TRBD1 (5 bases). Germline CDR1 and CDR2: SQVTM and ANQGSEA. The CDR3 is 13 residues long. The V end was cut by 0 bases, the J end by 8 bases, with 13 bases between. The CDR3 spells CSVEDGGARGYTF. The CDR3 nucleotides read TGCAGCGTTGAAGATGGTGGGGCTCGGGGCTACACCTTC.

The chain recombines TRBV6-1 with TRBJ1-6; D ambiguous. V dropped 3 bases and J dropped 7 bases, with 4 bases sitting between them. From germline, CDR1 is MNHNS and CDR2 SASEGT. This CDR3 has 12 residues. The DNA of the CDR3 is TGTGCCAGCAGTGACGGGAATTCACCCCTCCACTTT. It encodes CASSDGNSPLHF.

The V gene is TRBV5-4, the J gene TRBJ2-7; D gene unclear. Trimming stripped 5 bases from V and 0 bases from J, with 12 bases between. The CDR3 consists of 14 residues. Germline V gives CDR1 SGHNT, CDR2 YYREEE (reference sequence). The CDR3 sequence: CASRAIFDSYEQYF. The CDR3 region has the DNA TGTGCCAGCAGGGCCATCTTTGACTCCTACGAGCAGTACTTC. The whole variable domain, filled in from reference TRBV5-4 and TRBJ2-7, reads ETGVTQSPTHLIKTRGQQVTLRCSSQSGHNTVSWYQQALGQGPQFIFQYYREEENGRGNFPPRFSGLQFPNYSSELNVNALELDDSALYLCASRAIFDSYEQYFGPGTRLTVT.

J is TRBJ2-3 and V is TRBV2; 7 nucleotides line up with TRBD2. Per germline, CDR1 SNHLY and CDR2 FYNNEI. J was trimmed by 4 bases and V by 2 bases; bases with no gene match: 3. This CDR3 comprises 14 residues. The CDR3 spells CASSERRESDTQYF. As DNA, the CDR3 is TGTGCCAGCAGTGAAAGGCGGGAGTCAGATACGCAGTATTTT.

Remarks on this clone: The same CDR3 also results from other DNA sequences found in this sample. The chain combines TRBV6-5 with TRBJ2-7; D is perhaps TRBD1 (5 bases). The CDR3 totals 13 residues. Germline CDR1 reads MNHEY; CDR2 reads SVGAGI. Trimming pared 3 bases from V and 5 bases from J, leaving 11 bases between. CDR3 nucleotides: TGTGCCAGCAGTTATCAGGGTGAGCACGAGCAGTACTTC. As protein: CASSYQGEHEQYF.

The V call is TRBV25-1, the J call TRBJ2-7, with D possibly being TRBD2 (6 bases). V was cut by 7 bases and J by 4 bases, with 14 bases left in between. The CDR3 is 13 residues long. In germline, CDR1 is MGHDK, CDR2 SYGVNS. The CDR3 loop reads CASTTWGGYEQYF. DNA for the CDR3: TGTGCCAGCACCACGTGGGGAGGTTACGAGCAGTACTTC.

The CDR3 DNA follows: TGCGCCAGCAGCTTGGTGCAGGGGACCTCTGGAAACACCATATATTTT. Residues: CASSLVQGTSGNTIYF. The V gene is TRBV5-1, the J gene TRBJ1-3, with a possible D match to TRBD1 (6 bases). V lost 0 bases to trimming and J lost 0 bases, with 10 bases between them. Germline values: CDR1 SGHRS, CDR2 YFSETQ. This CDR3 has 16 amino acids.

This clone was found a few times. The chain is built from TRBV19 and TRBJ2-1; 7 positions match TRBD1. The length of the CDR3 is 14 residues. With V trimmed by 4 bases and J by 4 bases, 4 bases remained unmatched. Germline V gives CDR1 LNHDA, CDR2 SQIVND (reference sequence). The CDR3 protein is CASSTPGQYNEQFF. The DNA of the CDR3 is TGTGCCAGTAGTACCCCGGGACAGTACAATGAGCAGTTCTTC. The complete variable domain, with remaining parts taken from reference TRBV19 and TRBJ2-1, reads DGGITQSPKYLFRKEGQNVTLSCEQNLNHDAMYWYRQDPGQGLRLIYYSQIVNDFQKGDIAEGYSVSREKKESFPLTVTSAQKNPTAFYLCASSTPGQYNEQFFGPGTRLTVL.